The T cell receptor beta chain under discussion was sequenced for a study of T cell changes during pregnancy in multiple sclerosis. This CDR3 contains 16 residues. Germline V gives CDR1 SNHLY, CDR2 FYNNEI. V dropped 10 bases and J dropped 1; count of bases not matched to a gene: 14. Only in-frame clones appear in the TCRdb table, and some are missing; sequencing was by immunoSEQ multiplex PCR. The sample shows under 70,000 clones, 91% of them seen only once. The source is a female donor in good health, enrolled as a control in a pregnancy study. The sample here was peripheral blood, taken after pregnancy. V gene TRBV2 combines with J gene TRBJ2-3; 7 nucleotides match TRBD1. CDR3 DNA sequence: TGTGCCACCACACCAACAAGACAGGGTCGCACAGATACGCAGTATTTT. This encodes CATTPTRQGRTDTQYF.